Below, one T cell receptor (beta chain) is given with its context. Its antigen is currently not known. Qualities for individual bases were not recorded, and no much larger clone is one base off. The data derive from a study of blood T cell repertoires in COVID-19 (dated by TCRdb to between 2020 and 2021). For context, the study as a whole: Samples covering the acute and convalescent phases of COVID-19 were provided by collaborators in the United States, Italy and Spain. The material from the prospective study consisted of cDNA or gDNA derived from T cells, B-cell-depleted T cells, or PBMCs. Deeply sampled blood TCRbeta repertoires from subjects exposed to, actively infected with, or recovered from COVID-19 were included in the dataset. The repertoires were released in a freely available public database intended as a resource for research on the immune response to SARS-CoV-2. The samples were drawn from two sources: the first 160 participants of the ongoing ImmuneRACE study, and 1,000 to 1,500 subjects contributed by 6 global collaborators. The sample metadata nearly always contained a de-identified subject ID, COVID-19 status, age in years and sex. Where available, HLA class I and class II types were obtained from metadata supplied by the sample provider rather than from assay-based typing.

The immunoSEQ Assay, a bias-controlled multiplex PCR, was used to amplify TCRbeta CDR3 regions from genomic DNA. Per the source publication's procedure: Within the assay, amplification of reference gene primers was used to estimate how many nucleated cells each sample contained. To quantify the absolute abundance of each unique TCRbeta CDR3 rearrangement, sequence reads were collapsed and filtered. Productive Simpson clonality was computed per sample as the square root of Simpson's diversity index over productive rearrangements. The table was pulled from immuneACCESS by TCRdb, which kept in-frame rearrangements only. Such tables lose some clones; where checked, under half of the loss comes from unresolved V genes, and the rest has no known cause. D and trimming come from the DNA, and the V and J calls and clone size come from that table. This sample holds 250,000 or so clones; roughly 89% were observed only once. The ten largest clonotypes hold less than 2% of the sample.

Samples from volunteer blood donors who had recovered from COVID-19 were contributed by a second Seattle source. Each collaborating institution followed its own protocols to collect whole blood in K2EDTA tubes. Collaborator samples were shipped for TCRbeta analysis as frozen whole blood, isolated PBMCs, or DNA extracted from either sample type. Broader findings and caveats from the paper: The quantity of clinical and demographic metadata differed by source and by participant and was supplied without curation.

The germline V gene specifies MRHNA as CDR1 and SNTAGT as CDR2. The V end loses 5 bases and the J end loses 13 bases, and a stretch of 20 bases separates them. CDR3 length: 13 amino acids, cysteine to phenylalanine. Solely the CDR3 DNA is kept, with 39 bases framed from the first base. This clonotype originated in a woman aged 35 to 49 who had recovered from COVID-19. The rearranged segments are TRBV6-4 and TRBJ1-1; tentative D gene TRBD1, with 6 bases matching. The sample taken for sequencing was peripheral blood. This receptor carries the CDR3 CASSSARPGDDFF. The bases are TGTGCCAGCAGTAGCGCCCGGCCAGGGGATGATTTCTTT.